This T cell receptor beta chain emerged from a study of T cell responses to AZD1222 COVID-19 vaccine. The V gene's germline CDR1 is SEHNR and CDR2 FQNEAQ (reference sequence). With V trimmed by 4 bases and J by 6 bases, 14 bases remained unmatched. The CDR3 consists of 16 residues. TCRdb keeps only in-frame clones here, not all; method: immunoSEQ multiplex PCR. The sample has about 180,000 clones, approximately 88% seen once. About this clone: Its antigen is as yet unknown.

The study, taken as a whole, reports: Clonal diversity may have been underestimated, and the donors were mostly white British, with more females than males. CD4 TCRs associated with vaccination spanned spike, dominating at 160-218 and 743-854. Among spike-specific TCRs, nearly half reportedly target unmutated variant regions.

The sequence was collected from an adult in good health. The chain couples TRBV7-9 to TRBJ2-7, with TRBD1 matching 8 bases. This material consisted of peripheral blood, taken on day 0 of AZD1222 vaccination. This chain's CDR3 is CASSSNIVTGAIEQYF. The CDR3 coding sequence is TGTGCCAGCAGCTCAAATATAGTGACAGGGGCCATCGAGCAGTACTTC. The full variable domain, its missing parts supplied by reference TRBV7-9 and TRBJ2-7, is DTGVSQNPRHKITKRGQNVTFRCDPISEHNRLYWYRQTLGQGPEFLTYFQNEAQLEKSRLLSDRFSAERPKGSFSTLEIQRTEQGDSAMYLCASSSNIVTGAIEQYFGPGTRLTVT.